The present entry profiles one T cell receptor (beta chain) with its context. These data belong to a study of shared clonotypes between healthy human individuals. Naive CD8 cells lacked CD45RO and underwent positive selection for CCR7, leaving out terminally differentiated effector memory CD45RA+ cells. The repertoire was sequenced with immunoSEQ multiplex PCR; TCRdb's copy has only in-frame clones and lacks some. The repertoire includes roughly 2.1 million clones, 90% to 95% of them detected once, and more than 1.5% sits in the top ten. The sequence came from a man aged 18-30 years in good health. Some clones in this sample may be carry-over from other donors' samples. The sequenced material came from naive CD8+ T cells from PBMCs.

The CDR3 region has the DNA TGTGCCAGCAGCAGCGAGAGGTCGTTAGCAGCAGGCGAGCAGTACTTC. Amino acid sequence: CASSSERSLAAGEQYF. The rearrangement links TRBV13 to TRBJ2-7; D not certain. The CDR3 contains 16 residues. V dropped 5 bases and J dropped 6 bases, with 23 bases sitting between them. Germline V lookup: CDR1 PRHDT, CDR2 FYEKMQ (reference sequence).